The rows below give T cell receptor beta chains drawn from one sample of a study of T cell changes during pregnancy in multiple sclerosis. The protocol was immunoSEQ multiplex PCR, while the TCRdb copy is restricted to in-frame clones and leaves out a portion. The data show about 35,000 clones, with around nine tenths seen just once and about 0.4% held by the top ten. The sequences come from CD4+ T cells from peripheral blood mononuclear cells, collected in the second trimester of pregnancy. Receptors originate from a female donor with multiple sclerosis, enrolled in a pregnancy study. Each CDR3 is given with its conserved first and last residue. A D gene is named only where the DNA matches it firmly.

D gene: NA; V gene: TRBV18; CDR3 protein: CASSPPGGTVRPEAFF
D gene: NA; V gene: TRBV16; CDR3 protein: CASSQSAGIEAFF
D gene: NA; V gene: TRBV5-6; CDR3 protein: CASSFMNTEAFF
D gene: NA; V gene: TRBV7-8; CDR3 protein: CASSSGMKWEAYGYTF
D gene: TRBD2; V gene: TRBV19; CDR3 protein: CASSPVAGGRLGQFF
D gene: NA; V gene: TRBV9; CDR3 protein: CASSVLAGGGTDTQYF
D gene: TRBD1; V gene: TRBV5-8; CDR3 protein: CASSLVQGAGELFF
D gene: NA; V gene: TRBV12-5; CDR3 protein: CASGSGWTLASEINEQFF
D gene: NA; V gene: TRBV30; CDR3 protein: CAWKEAAEKLFF
D gene: NA; V gene: TRBV5-1; CDR3 protein: CASRLEGATGELFF
D gene: TRBD1; V gene: TRBV4-1; CDR3 protein: CASSPGQGAVAGELFF
D gene: NA; V gene: TRBV15; CDR3 protein: CATSFSGGYGYTF
D gene: TRBD1; V gene: TRBV9; CDR3 protein: CASSVEGAGTEAFF
D gene: TRBD2; V gene: TRBV4-1; CDR3 protein: CASSQELASGPQETQYF
D gene: TRBD2; V gene: TRBV7-2; CDR3 protein: CASSWSGGVNNEQFF
D gene: NA; V gene: TRBV9; CDR3 protein: CASSSMGGTGGTDTQYF
D gene: NA; V gene: TRBV6-5; CDR3 protein: CASSYSPQGYEQYF
D gene: NA; V gene: TRBV2; CDR3 protein: CASTRDIRRTGELFF
D gene: NA; V gene: TRBV9; CDR3 protein: CASSASGVNQPQHF
D gene: NA; V gene: TRBV5-1; CDR3 protein: CASSLNVRTEAFF
D gene: NA; V gene: TRBV9; CDR3 protein: CASSVDLVSSYNSPLHF
D gene: TRBD2; V gene: TRBV7-8; CDR3 protein: CASSGLAALQETQYF
D gene: NA; V gene: TRBV11-3; CDR3 protein: CASSPAGARGNEQFF
D gene: TRBD1; V gene: TRBV5-1; CDR3 protein: CASRISETGAYEQYF
D gene: TRBD1; V gene: TRBV13; CDR3 protein: CASSIYGQGNYEQYF
D gene: TRBD1; V gene: TRBV27; CDR3 protein: CASSRGINNYGYTF
D gene: NA; V gene: TRBV5-1; CDR3 protein: CASRTSASSYEQYF
D gene: NA; V gene: TRBV6-1; CDR3 protein: CASIKREGLIQPQHF
D gene: NA; V gene: TRBV11-2; CDR3 protein: CASSLQEGSYEQYF
D gene: TRBD2; V gene: TRBV7-8; CDR3 protein: CASSLIAGVGYEQYF
D gene: NA; V gene: TRBV7-3; CDR3 protein: CASSLRPGNTEAFF
D gene: TRBD2; V gene: TRBV19; CDR3 protein: CASSIGGGRSDTQYF
D gene: TRBD2; V gene: TRBV6-1; CDR3 protein: CASTLTSGRTNEQFF
D gene: NA; V gene: TRBV7-2; CDR3 protein: CASSLYGGRTEAFF
D gene: TRBD1; V gene: TRBV5-1; CDR3 protein: CASSLEGQGKGETQYF
D gene: TRBD1; V gene: TRBV7-2; CDR3 protein: CASGRTGGPSNDEQFF
D gene: TRBD2; V gene: TRBV9; CDR3 protein: CASSVAGLAGWETQYF
D gene: NA; V gene: TRBV19; CDR3 protein: CASSSDYPTPQHF
D gene: TRBD1; V gene: TRBV2; CDR3 protein: CASRGDSFNQPQHF
D gene: TRBD2; V gene: TRBV18; CDR3 protein: CASSPAGLAGGNEQYF
D gene: NA; V gene: TRBV5-6; CDR3 protein: CASSWGGAGEQFF
D gene: TRBD1; V gene: TRBV27; CDR3 protein: CASRNPTGWPTEAFF
D gene: NA; V gene: TRBV10-3; CDR3 protein: CAIRQVDSSEAFF
D gene: NA; V gene: TRBV7-6; CDR3 protein: CASSPRTDTEAFF
D gene: NA; V gene: TRBV5-1; CDR3 protein: CASSFPAGEQYF
D gene: NA; V gene: TRBV15; CDR3 protein: CATSQPGITDTQYF
D gene: TRBD1; V gene: TRBV6-5; CDR3 protein: CASSPGTGTGGEQYF
D gene: NA; V gene: TRBV29-1; CDR3 protein: CSVEESRYEQYF
D gene: NA; V gene: TRBV5-8; CDR3 protein: CASSFNRGTDNTGELFF
D gene: NA; V gene: TRBV11-2; CDR3 protein: CASSLGGPSGETQYF
D gene: NA; V gene: TRBV2; CDR3 protein: CASSPTGMETYEQYF
D gene: NA; V gene: TRBV6-4; CDR3 protein: CASSSTEAFF